The 13 T cell receptor beta chains below were found in one sample sequenced in a study of blood T cell repertoires in COVID-19. Profiling relied on immunoSEQ multiplex PCR, and the TCRdb table lists in-frame clones only, not all of them. The sample yields around 340,000 clones, roughly 85% seen once. The specimen was PBMCs or T cells enriched from blood (not recorded which). The receptors originated from a woman aged 40 to 49 with acute COVID-19.

The J gene is TRBJ1-4, the V gene TRBV12-3 or TRBV12-4; weak D call: TRBD1 (6 bases). There are 13 residues in the CDR3. The V end lost 8 bases, the J end lost 6 bases, and 13 bases lay between the germline ends. The CDR3 coding sequence is TGTGCCAGCTCGCAGGGGCGCGATGAAAAACTGTTTTTT. This translates into CASSQGRDEKLFF.

The CDR3 DNA reads TGTGCCAGCAGCGTAGGCGGCGGGCCCCCCGGGGAGACCCAGTACTTC. Its translation: CASSVGGGPPGETQYF. The rearrangement links TRBV9 to TRBJ2-5, with D possibly being TRBD2 (5 bases). Germline V gene data show CDR1 as SGDLS and CDR2 as YYNGEE. Trimming took 0 bases from V and 5 from J, leaving 17 bases between them. The CDR3 totals 16 residues.

This rearrangement joins TRBV5-1 to TRBJ1-2; maybe TRBD1 (6 bases). Germline V lookup: CDR1 SGHRS, CDR2 YFSETQ. The CDR3 contains 16 residues. V was clipped by 4 bases and J by 4 bases, with 20 bases between them. For the CDR3, the DNA is TGCGCCAGCAGCCTGGGAGATGGGGGCTTCGCCTATGGCTACACCTTC. It encodes CASSLGDGGFAYGYTF.

V and J are TRBV5-1 and TRBJ1-5; no clear D gene. V lost 0 bases and J 0 bases, leaving 4 bases between the germline ends. The length of the CDR3 is 14 residues. Germline CDR1 reads SGHRS; CDR2 reads YFSETQ. This CDR3 reads CASSLAGSNQPQHF. The CDR3 bases are TGCGCCAGCAGCTTGGCGGGTAGCAATCAGCCCCAGCATTTT.

The chain uses TRBV5-6 and TRBJ2-7; the D gene is possibly TRBD1 (6 bases). The CDR3 has 16 residues. Germline V gene data show CDR1 as SGHDT and CDR2 as YYEEEE. V was shortened by 4 bases and J by 3 bases, with 20 bases between the two germline ends. This CDR3 is CASSPGLGDTSYEQYF. In DNA, the CDR3 is TGTGCCAGCAGCCCCGGACTCGGGGACACCAGCTACGAGCAGTACTTC.

This chain links TRBV5-1 with TRBJ1-2; D possibly corresponds to TRBD1 (6 bases). In germline, CDR1 is SGHRS, CDR2 YFSETQ. This CDR3 is built from 13 residues. V was trimmed by 0 bases and J by 8 bases, leaving 11 bases between them. In DNA, the CDR3 is TGCGCCAGCAGCTTGGCTCAACAGGGAGGCTACACCTTC. As protein: CASSLAQQGGYTF.

The rearrangement links TRBV27 to TRBJ1-1, with 8 bases aligning to TRBD1. Germline CDR1 is MNHEY and CDR2 is SMNVEV (reference sequence). The trim removed 5 bases at V and 0 bases at J, leaving 5 bases unmatched. The CDR3 consists of 15 residues. DNA of the CDR3: TGTGCCAGCAGTCTTCGACAGGGGATGAACACTGAAGCTTTCTTT. Protein product: CASSLRQGMNTEAFF.

The chain is built from TRBV6-2 or TRBV6-3 and TRBJ2-1, with TRBD2 matching 10 bases. This CDR3 is 14 amino acids long. With 2 bases clipped from V and 9 bases from J, the junction kept 4 bases outside the gene matches. CDR1 and CDR2 (germline): MNHEY, SVGEGT. CDR3 loop: CASSYGVAGGEQFF. The CDR3 nucleotides read TGTGCCAGCAGTTACGGGGTAGCGGGAGGTGAGCAGTTCTTC.

Only a few counts were recorded for this clone. CDR3 bases: TGTGCCAGTAGTACCGGAAGCTGGACAGGGGGCCTCGGCCCCCTCCACTTT. Its translation: CASSTGSWTGGLGPLHF. The J gene is TRBJ1-6, the V gene TRBV19; 11 bases line up with TRBD1. The CDR3 has 17 amino acids. The V gene end was trimmed by 4 bases and the J gene end by 13 bases; junction bases not matched to a gene: 15. The germline V gene has CDR1 LNHDA and CDR2 SQIVND (reference sequence).

The rearrangement uses TRBV28 and TRBJ1-2; D is uncertain. CDR3 length: 13 residues. Between the trimmed V and J ends, which lost 3 bases and 8 bases, there was a span of 13 bases. From germline, CDR1 is MDHEN and CDR2 SYDVKM. The CDR3 loop reads CASSLPGQAGYTF. In DNA form, the CDR3 reads TGTGCCAGCAGTTTGCCAGGCCAGGCCGGCTACACCTTC.

The chain carries TRBV5-1 and TRBJ1-1; D is uncertain. Germline V gives CDR1 SGHRS, CDR2 YFSETQ. V lost 5 bases, J lost 3 bases, and 17 bases lay in between. CDR3 length: 15 residues. The DNA for the CDR3 is TGCGCCAGCAGTATCGGACCGGGGAAGGACACTGAAGCTTTCTTT. This codes for CASSIGPGKDTEAFF.

J is TRBJ2-2 and V is TRBV5-1; tentatively, D is TRBD1 (6 bases). Germline lookup yields CDR1 SGHRS and CDR2 YFSETQ. V was pared by 4 bases and J by 2 bases, with 12 bases between. The CDR3 extends over 15 amino acids. CDR3 coding DNA: TGCGCCAGCAGCATTGGACAGAGCAACACCGGGGAGCTGTTTTTT. Its translation: CASSIGQSNTGELFF.

This chain joins TRBV2 and TRBJ1-1, with D unclear. Germline loops: CDR1 SNHLY, CDR2 FYNNEI. V gave up 1 base and J gave up 5 bases, with 11 bases separating them. This CDR3 region has 14 residues. For the CDR3, the DNA is TGTGCCAGCAGTGAAGACCGTTTGAGGACTGAAGCTTTCTTT. Its protein is CASSEDRLRTEAFF.